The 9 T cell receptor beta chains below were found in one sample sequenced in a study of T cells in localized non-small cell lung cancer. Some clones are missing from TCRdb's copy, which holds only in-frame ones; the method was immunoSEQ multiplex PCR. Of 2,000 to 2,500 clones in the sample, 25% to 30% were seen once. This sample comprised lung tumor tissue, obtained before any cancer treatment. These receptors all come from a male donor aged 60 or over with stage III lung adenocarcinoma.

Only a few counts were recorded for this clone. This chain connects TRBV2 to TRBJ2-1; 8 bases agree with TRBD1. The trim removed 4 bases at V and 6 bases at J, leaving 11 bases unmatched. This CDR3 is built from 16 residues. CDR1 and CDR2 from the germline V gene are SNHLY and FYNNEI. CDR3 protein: CASSAEGTGAFNEQFF. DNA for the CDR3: TGTGCCAGCAGTGCAGAGGGGACAGGAGCCTTCAATGAGCAGTTCTTC.

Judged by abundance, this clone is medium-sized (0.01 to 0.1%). CDR3: CASSLFNGRMNEQFF. CDR3 nucleotides: TGTGCCAGCAGCTTATTTAACGGTCGGATGAATGAGCAGTTCTTC. This chain joins TRBV11-3 and TRBJ2-1; no reliable D call. CDR1 and CDR2 (germline): SGHNT, YENEEA. CDR3 length: 15 residues. The ends were cut back, 2 bases at V and 7 bases at J, with 15 bases in the middle.

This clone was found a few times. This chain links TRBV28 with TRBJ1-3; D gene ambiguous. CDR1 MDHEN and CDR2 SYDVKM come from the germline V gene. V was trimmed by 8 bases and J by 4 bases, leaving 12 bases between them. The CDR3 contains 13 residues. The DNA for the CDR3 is TGTGCCAGCGAGGAGACTAGGGGAAACACCATATATTTT. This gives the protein CASEETRGNTIYF.

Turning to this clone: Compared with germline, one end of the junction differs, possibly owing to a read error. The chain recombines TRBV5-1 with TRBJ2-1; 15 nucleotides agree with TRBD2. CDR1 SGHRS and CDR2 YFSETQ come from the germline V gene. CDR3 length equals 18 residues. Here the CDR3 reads CASSFRTSGRGGDNGQFF. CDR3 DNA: TGCGCCAGCAGCTTCCGGACTAGCGGGAGGGGGGGAGACAATGGGCAGTTCTTC.

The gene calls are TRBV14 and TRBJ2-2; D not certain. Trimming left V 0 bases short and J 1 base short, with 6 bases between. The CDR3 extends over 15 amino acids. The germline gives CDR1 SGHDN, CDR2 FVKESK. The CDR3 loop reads CASSQELGNTGELFF. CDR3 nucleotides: TGTGCCAGCAGCCAAGAACTGGGGAACACCGGGGAGCTGTTTTTT.

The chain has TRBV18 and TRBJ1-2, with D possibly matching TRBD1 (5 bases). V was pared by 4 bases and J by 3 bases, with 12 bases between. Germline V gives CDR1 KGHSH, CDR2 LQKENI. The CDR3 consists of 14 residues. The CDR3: CASSQETVHYGYTF. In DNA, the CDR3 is TGTGCCAGCTCACAGGAGACAGTACACTATGGCTACACCTTC.

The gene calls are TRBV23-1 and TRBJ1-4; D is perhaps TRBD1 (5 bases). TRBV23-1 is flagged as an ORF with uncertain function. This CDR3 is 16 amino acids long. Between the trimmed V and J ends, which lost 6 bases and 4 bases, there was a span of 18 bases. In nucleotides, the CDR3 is TGCGCCAGCAGCCGCCAATTCGGGGGGTATAATGAAAAACTGTTTTTT. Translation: CASSRQFGGYNEKLFF.

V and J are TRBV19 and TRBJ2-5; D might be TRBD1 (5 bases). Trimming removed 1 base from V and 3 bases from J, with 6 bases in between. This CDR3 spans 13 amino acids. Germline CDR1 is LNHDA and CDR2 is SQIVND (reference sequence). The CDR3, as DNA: TGTGCCAGTAGTATAGCACAGGAAGAGACCCAGTACTTC. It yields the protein CASSIAQEETQYF.

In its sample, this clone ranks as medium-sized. CDR3 nucleotides: TGTGCCAGCAGCGGACAGGGGATGAACACTGAAGCTTTCTTT. Translation: CASSGQGMNTEAFF. The V and J genes are TRBV9 and TRBJ1-1; 8 bases fit TRBD1. The V gene end was trimmed by 3 bases and the J gene end by 0 bases; junction bases not matched to a gene: 1. Germline V CDR1 and CDR2: SGDLS, YYNGEE. This CDR3 region has 14 residues.